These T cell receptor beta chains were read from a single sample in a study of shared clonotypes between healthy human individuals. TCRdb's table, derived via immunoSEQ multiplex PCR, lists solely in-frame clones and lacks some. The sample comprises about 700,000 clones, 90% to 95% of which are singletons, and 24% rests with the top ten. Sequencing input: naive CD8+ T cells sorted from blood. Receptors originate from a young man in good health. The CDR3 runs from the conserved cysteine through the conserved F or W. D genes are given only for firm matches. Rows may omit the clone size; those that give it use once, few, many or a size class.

CDR3 DNA: TGTGCCACCAGCAGAGATAACAGCTTGGCGTCCGAGCAGTACTTC; CDR3 protein: CATSRDNSLASEQYF; V gene: TRBV15; D gene: .; clone size: .; J gene: TRBJ2-7
CDR3 DNA: TGTGCCAGCAGCTTAATCGGGGGGTATGCGGGCTACACCTTC; CDR3 protein: CASSLIGGYAGYTF; V gene: TRBV7-2; D gene: .; clone size: .; J gene: TRBJ1-2
CDR3 DNA: TGTGCCAGCTCTGGGACAGGGGCCGACTATAGCAATCAGCCCCAGCATTTT; CDR3 protein: CASSGTGADYSNQPQHF; V gene: TRBV2; D gene: TRBD1; clone size: .; J gene: TRBJ1-5
CDR3 DNA: TGTGCCACCCTTGGGGTGGAAGGCTACACCTTC; CDR3 protein: CATLGVEGYTF; V gene: TRBV9; D gene: .; clone size: .; J gene: TRBJ1-2
CDR3 DNA: TGTGCCAGCAGTGAATCCGGACTAGCGGGCTCCGAGCAGTACTTC; CDR3 protein: CASSESGLAGSEQYF; V gene: TRBV25-1; D gene: TRBD2; clone size: .; J gene: TRBJ2-7
CDR3 DNA: TGTGCCAGTAGTAAGCACGAAACCGGGGCCCAGGACGAGCAGTACTTC; CDR3 protein: CASSKHETGAQDEQYF; V gene: TRBV19; D gene: .; clone size: .; J gene: TRBJ2-7
CDR3 DNA: TGCGCCAGCAGCCAAGGTGGGGAGACCCAGTACTTC; CDR3 protein: CASSQGGETQYF; V gene: TRBV4-3; D gene: .; clone size: .; J gene: TRBJ2-5
CDR3 DNA: TGTGCCAGCAGCCACTCGCTCTTAGACGGGACCCAAACCGGGGAGCTGTTTTTT; CDR3 protein: CASSHSLLDGTQTGELFF; V gene: TRBV13; D gene: .; clone size: .; J gene: TRBJ2-2
CDR3 DNA: TGTGCCAGCAGCTTGGCCGCGGGACTAACGAACACCGGGGAGCTGTTTTTT; CDR3 protein: CASSLAAGLTNTGELFF; V gene: TRBV5-4; D gene: TRBD2; clone size: .; J gene: TRBJ2-2
CDR3 DNA: TGTGCCAGCAGCGTAGTGGATTGGACAGATACGCAGTATTTT; CDR3 protein: CASSVVDWTDTQYF; V gene: TRBV9; D gene: .; clone size: .; J gene: TRBJ2-3
CDR3 DNA: TGTGCCAGTAGTATGGGACATATAACCGCCGGGGAGCTGTTTTTT; CDR3 protein: CASSMGHITAGELFF; V gene: TRBV19; D gene: .; clone size: .; J gene: TRBJ2-2
CDR3 DNA: TGTGCCAGCAGCTCCGCGGGACATGAGCAGTTCTTC; CDR3 protein: CASSSAGHEQFF; V gene: TRBV7-2; D gene: .; clone size: .; J gene: TRBJ2-1
CDR3 DNA: TGTGCCAGCAGTGACGGGGAAAAGAGCACAGATACGCAGTATTTT; CDR3 protein: CASSDGEKSTDTQYF; V gene: TRBV28; D gene: .; clone size: .; J gene: TRBJ2-3
CDR3 DNA: TGCGCCAGCAGCCACCCCAGAGAGCCAGGACCACTAGAGATTCCCTACGAGCAGTACTTC; CDR3 protein: CASSHPREPGPLEIPYEQYF; V gene: TRBV4-1; D gene: .; clone size: .; J gene: TRBJ2-7
CDR3 DNA: TGCGCCAGCAGCTGGGGACTAGCGGGAGGGCAAGAGCAGTACTTC; CDR3 protein: CASSWGLAGGQEQYF; V gene: TRBV5-1; D gene: TRBD2; clone size: .; J gene: TRBJ2-7
CDR3 DNA: TGCAGTGCTAGTCAGGGGAATGGCTACACCTTC; CDR3 protein: CSASQGNGYTF; V gene: TRBV20-1; D gene: .; clone size: .; J gene: TRBJ1-2
CDR3 DNA: TGTGCCAGCAGTCTCCCCCCGGACAGACCCTACGAGCAGTACTTC; CDR3 protein: CASSLPPDRPYEQYF; V gene: TRBV28; D gene: .; clone size: .; J gene: TRBJ2-7
CDR3 DNA: TGTGCCAGCAGCCCCCCGGGACAGGGAACCTCCTACGAGCAGTACTTC; CDR3 protein: CASSPPGQGTSYEQYF; V gene: TRBV28; D gene: TRBD1; clone size: .; J gene: TRBJ2-7
CDR3 DNA: TGTGCCAGCAGTTTAGGCGGCAGCAATCAGCCCCAGCATTTT; CDR3 protein: CASSLGGSNQPQHF; V gene: TRBV27; D gene: .; clone size: few; J gene: TRBJ1-5
CDR3 DNA: TGTGCCAGAAGCGCGGACAGGGGGCTGAAGACCGGGGAGCTGTTTTTT; CDR3 protein: CARSADRGLKTGELFF; V gene: TRBV5-3; D gene: TRBD1; clone size: .; J gene: TRBJ2-2
CDR3 DNA: TGTGCCAGCAGCTTTGGCAGGGCAACCAAAAACATTCAGTACTTC; CDR3 protein: CASSFGRATKNIQYF; V gene: TRBV5-8; D gene: .; clone size: .; J gene: TRBJ2-4
CDR3 DNA: TGTGCCTGGAGTGTAGGGCCCTATAATGAAAAACTGTTTTTT; CDR3 protein: CAWSVGPYNEKLFF; V gene: TRBV30; D gene: .; clone size: .; J gene: TRBJ1-4
CDR3 DNA: TGCGCCAGCAGCCCGGGACAGGAGGCCTACAATGAGCAGTTCTTC; CDR3 protein: CASSPGQEAYNEQFF; V gene: TRBV5-1; D gene: TRBD1; clone size: .; J gene: TRBJ2-1
CDR3 DNA: TGTGCCAGCAGCAAAACCTTGGGGAGGGGGCGAAGAACTAATGAAAAACTGTTTTTT; CDR3 protein: CASSKTLGRGRRTNEKLFF; V gene: TRBV21-1; D gene: .; clone size: .; J gene: TRBJ1-4
CDR3 DNA: TGTGCCACCAGCACGGACTCGACCGGGGAGCTGTTTTTT; CDR3 protein: CATSTDSTGELFF; V gene: TRBV15; D gene: .; clone size: .; J gene: TRBJ2-2
CDR3 DNA: TGTGCCAGCAGCTTAGTAGGGGGTGGTGAGCAGTTCTTC; CDR3 protein: CASSLVGGGEQFF; V gene: TRBV7-9; D gene: .; clone size: .; J gene: TRBJ2-1
CDR3 DNA: TGTGCCAGCAGCTTAAGAAGTCTCGCTACAGATACGCAGTATTTT; CDR3 protein: CASSLRSLATDTQYF; V gene: TRBV7-2; D gene: .; clone size: .; J gene: TRBJ2-3
CDR3 DNA: TGTGCCAGCAGCTTAAACTGGGGGTTCGAGCAGTACTTC; CDR3 protein: CASSLNWGFEQYF; V gene: TRBV7-2; D gene: .; clone size: .; J gene: TRBJ2-7
CDR3 DNA: TGTGCCAGCAGCTTGGGGACCCACTACAATGAGCAGTTCTTC; CDR3 protein: CASSLGTHYNEQFF; V gene: TRBV5-6; D gene: .; clone size: .; J gene: TRBJ2-1
CDR3 DNA: TGTGCCAGCAGCTTAGTAGATTGGCGAGAGGATGAGCAGTTCTTC; CDR3 protein: CASSLVDWREDEQFF; V gene: TRBV7-9; D gene: .; clone size: .; J gene: TRBJ2-1
CDR3 DNA: TGTGCCAGCAGCTCAAGACTAGCGGGACCGCACAATGAGCAGTTCTTC; CDR3 protein: CASSSRLAGPHNEQFF; V gene: TRBV12-1; D gene: .; clone size: .; J gene: TRBJ2-1
CDR3 DNA: TGCGCCAGCAGCTTGGGGACTAGCGAACAAGAGACCCAGTACTTC; CDR3 protein: CASSLGTSEQETQYF; V gene: TRBV5-1; D gene: TRBD2; clone size: once; J gene: TRBJ2-5